The sequence of this T cell receptor beta chain was determined in a study of blood T cells in healthy people across ages (dated by TCRdb to between 2015 and 2016). About the investigation overall: In model experiments, roughly one uniquely barcoded TCR beta cDNA molecule per two T cells was captured by template switching. The study measured age-related changes in TCR beta repertoire diversity using deep sequencing normalized with unique cDNA molecular identifiers. The donors were split into four age groups: young (average around 15 years), middle-aged (over 35), aged (around 67) and long-lived (more than 80). Donors of different ages were randomly distributed across sequencing lanes to avoid experimental bias. Two additional independent replicas of 1 million unique cDNA reads from the same blood draw were analyzed for two donors (one aged 18 to 30 and one aged 80 or older). What the work shows at the level of the full study, not this receptor alone: The long-lived group showed more naive CD4+ T cells, fewer expanded clones and increased TCR diversity than the aged group, suggesting age selection. Observed TCR beta diversity correlated strongly with the percentage of naive T cells measured by flow cytometry. Total diversity estimates from one million sequenced T cells were considered lower bounds and underestimates. Observed TCR beta diversity per million T cells fell roughly linearly with age, and a significant reduction was already apparent by age approximately 40. The CMV infection status of donors was not known, potentially confounding age-related changes in expanded clonotypes. Bulk unsorted PBMC profiling prevented conclusive comparison of naive and antigen-experienced compartments.

The library came from 5' RACE. TCRdb shows the sequencer as Illumina HiSeq 2500. The second PCR ran for roughly 7 to 11 cycles and used a J-beta primer mix along with a sample-barcoded 5' primer. A template-switch 5' adaptor carrying 12 random nucleotides introduced a unique molecular identifier onto each TCR beta cDNA molecule. At least 3 million CDR3-containing paired-end reads were obtained from each sample. The Mint cDNA synthesis kit, primed by a TRBC-specific oligonucleotide, was used to synthesize first-strand cDNA from all RNA. Following uracil-DNA glycosylase treatment, a first 18-cycle PCR with universal primers M1SS and BC2_uni_R was performed on all cDNA. The authors' pipeline ran thus. Normalization of each sample was performed by random selection of 1 million high-quality reads, each carrying a distinct molecular identifier. Reads with shared molecular identifiers were discarded instead of being binned into consensus sequences. MiTCR, set to a Q25 quality threshold and the strictest error-elimination algorithm, was used for CDR3 identification, clonotype clustering and error correction. A nonparametric unseen species model using Euler transformation provided a lower-bound estimate of total TCR beta diversity. TCRdb passed the public sequencing reads through fastp at Q25 and MiXCR, retaining productive beta sequences. Entries are consolidated by CDR3 protein sequence, retaining the most common genes and DNA. The V and J calls follow TCRdb's processing rather than the paper's. This sample holds 600,000 to 1,000,000 distinct CDR3 sequences; roughly 64% were observed only once. Of the sample, roughly 22% falls within the top ten clones.

As to this clonotype: Its antigen is currently not known. The input lacks base qualities; no much larger clone sits a single base away.

Donors were 39 systemically healthy Caucasian individuals from Russia aged roughly 6 to 90 years. Approximately 9.3 milliliters of peripheral blood were collected from each donor into EDTA-treated Vacutainer tubes. Ficoll-Paque density-gradient centrifugation was used to isolate PBMCs, with at least 7 million per sample. Trizol reagent was used to extract total RNA from the PBMCs, yielding at least 5.5 micrograms per sample. Naive CD45RAhigh/CD27high T cell percentages were measured by flow cytometry on a PBMC aliquot from every donor. The CDR3 runs 12 amino acids, cysteine and phenylalanine included. The DNA shown is the 36-base CDR3, in frame from base 1. The germline V gene supplies CDR1 KGHSH and CDR2 LQKENI. V and J are truncated by 3 bases and 10 bases respectively, leaving an intervening sequence of 10 bases.

The sequence is built from TRBV18 and TRBJ2-1, with the D gene not clear enough to name. The sequence came from a man aged 25 to 40 in good health. Sequenced material: blood. The nucleotide sequence is given as TGTGCCAGCTCACCGTGGGCGGAAGAGCAGTTCTTC. This is translated as CASSPWAEEQFF.